This record looks at one T cell receptor (beta chain) sequence and its context. Its antigen remains unidentified. The record has no base qualities; no much larger clone is one base away. The record originates from a study of T cells in Graves' hyperthyroidism and ophthalmopathy (dated by TCRdb to between 2019 and 2020). General notes on the study: Peripheral blood samples were taken at initial diagnosis, before any treatment was given. An independent validation cohort of under 20 hyperthyroidism patients and about 15 patients who later progressed to ophthalmopathy tested prospective prediction of ophthalmopathy. The paper describes TCR Vbeta CDR3 sequencing of 135 peripheral blood samples, made up of roughly 40 ophthalmopathy patients, approximately 73 hyperthyroidism patients and about 17 progressor patients. After sampling, hyperthyroidism patients received methimazole starting at 30 mg daily, and ophthalmopathy patients received high-dose intravenous methylprednisolone. The 85 to 100 discovery patients were divided at random into training and test sets in a 7:3 ratio. TCR V-J signatures able to tell the groups apart were searched for in a discovery cohort of more than 90 patients, of whom around 42 had Graves' ophthalmopathy and about 60 had stable Graves' hyperthyroidism. Thyroid tissue and blood T-cell repertoires from six Graves' hyperthyroidism patients were also compared in the study. On the study overall, not on this receptor specifically: Most expanded thyroid clonotypes (frequency above 0.001) were also detected in blood, a finding suggesting that blood repertoires may reflect thyroid immune responses. No statistical method was used to fix the sample size in advance, and group allocation was not hidden from the investigators. In cross-validation, a model built on a 13 V-J signature told ophthalmopathy apart from stable hyperthyroidism with under 90% sensitivity and about 81% specificity, and in testing the same model reached 80%/75%. In validation, progression to ophthalmopathy was predicted by the model with approximately 67% sensitivity and around 76% specificity, a median of 6.5 months before onset.

From the cysteine through the phenylalanine, the CDR3 covers 14 amino acids. The DNA shown is the 42-base CDR3, in frame from base 1. V is cut by 5 bases and J by 3 bases, and the space between the germline ends is 16 bases. For CDR1 and CDR2, the germline V gene (reference sequence) lists DFQATT and SNEGSKA. Stable Graves' hyperthyroidism was defined as the absence of progression to ophthalmopathy over 18 months of follow-up. Hyperthyroidism patients were newly diagnosed, had a disease duration of under 2 months, and were aged 18 to 65 years. Patients with uncontrolled infections, other autoimmune diseases, pregnancy or lactation were excluded. Diagnoses were established on the basis of clinical symptoms, serum thyroxine and TRAb, thyroid ultrasound, and orbital computed tomography. PBMCs were separated from 7.5 to 10 ml of fresh peripheral blood using Ficoll-Paque density gradient centrifugation. Total RNA was extracted using Trizol reagent, and RNA quality was assessed on an Agilent 2100 Bioanalyzer.

TCR beta CDR3 regions were amplified from RNA transcripts. The first round of RT-PCR for the TCR CDR3 was performed with the HTBI primer set and the Qiagen OneStep RT-PCR kit. Libraries were constructed in a second round of multiplex PCR, after which size selection and purification were performed. Sequencing of the libraries was done on an Illumina HiSeq2000 using paired-end 100 bp reads. On the study's bioinformatics: SOAPnuke was used to process the raw data, removing reads that contained adapters or uncalled bases, had a mean Phred below 15, or lacked an exact match to the constant primer or identifier. High-quality paired reads were merged with COPE v1.2.5, and unique nucleotide sequences were defined as clonotypes. MiTCR v1.1 was used to align clonotypes to the IMGT TRBV, TRBD and TRBJ reference segments. Analysis was restricted to V-J combinations with a frequency above 0.0001, which covered roughly 99% of repertoires. The TCS score was defined as F50 (clonal expansion) divided by E x V (chaos), with BLOSUM62-based TCRdist calculated between CDR3 peptides within each V-J. Welch's t-statistics and random forest reduced roughly 500 V-J features to 13, which were used in a naive Bayes classifier (R e1071). Thyroid-blood repertoire similarity was quantified with the Morisita-Horn index. TCRdb trimmed the raw reads at Q25, called clones with MiXCR and kept productive beta chains. Rows with a matching CDR3 protein are joined into one entry that keeps the most common DNA and genes. The V and J calls and clone size come from TCRdb's table, not from the authors' own analysis. The sample has roughly 840,000 distinct CDR3 sequences on record, roughly 37% of them singletons. The top ten clones comprise approximately 8.7% of the sample.

The receptor was derived from a man between 18 and 35 years old with Graves' hyperthyroidism. The sequenced material came from blood. Here the chain combines TRBV20-1 and TRBJ2-5; TRBD2 is a weak D gene call, 6 bases matching. The CDR3 here reads CSAPSPGLEETQYF. The nucleotides are TGCAGTGCTCCCTCTCCGGGACTCGAAGAGACCCAGTACTTC.